The 22 T cell receptor beta chains reported below all come from one sample, sequenced in a study of T cells after yellow fever vaccination. TCRdb re-called the 5' RACE reads with MiXCR, one entry per CDR3 protein. The sample contains 600,000 to 750,000 distinct CDR3 sequences, roughly 12% of which appear only once. Here the sequenced sample was PBMCs, taken on the day of the yellow fever booster vaccination. These receptors all come from a man aged 25-40 years who received the YFV17D yellow fever vaccine.

The CDR3, as DNA: TGTGCCAGCAGCTTCATACTAGCGGGAGTATCCGAGCAGTACTTC. Protein product: CASSFILAGVSEQYF. The chain employs TRBV7-2 and TRBJ2-7, with 11 positions matching TRBD2. The CDR3 runs to 15 residues. Germline CDR1 reads SGHTA; CDR2 reads FQGNSA. V was clipped by 3 bases and J by 6 bases; unmatched bases: 7.

This clonotype was counted only a few times. The CDR3 region has the DNA TGTGCCAGCAGCTCGTTAGGAGGCCGAGACACCGGGGAGCTGTTTTTT. Translating it yields CASSSLGGRDTGELFF. This chain links TRBV9 with TRBJ2-2; possibly TRBD2 for D (5 bases). CDR3 size: 16 residues. Trimming removed 4 bases from V and 3 bases from J, with 16 bases in between. Germline CDR1 SGDLS, CDR2 YYNGEE.

V and J are TRBV20-1 and TRBJ2-3; 10 bases are shared with TRBD2. This CDR3 is 15 amino acids long. CDR1 is DFQATT, CDR2 SNEGSKA, per germline (reference sequence). Losses at the gene ends were 4 bases for V and 5 bases for J; bases not matched to a gene: 9. DNA of the CDR3: TGCAGTGCTACCGAGAGCGGGAGGGCCGGAGATACGCAGTATTTT. It is translated as CSATESGRAGDTQYF.

This clonotype was counted between two and nine times. The rearrangement uses TRBV6-2 or TRBV6-3 and TRBJ1-1; TRBD1 matches 8 bases. The CDR3 has 18 residues. With V trimmed by 6 bases and J by 0 bases, 15 bases remained unmatched. Germline V CDR1 and CDR2: MNHEY, SVGEGT. The CDR3 is CASSPLRRKTGVNTEAFF. In DNA form, the CDR3 reads TGTGCCAGCAGCCCATTGAGACGTAAGACAGGGGTGAACACTGAAGCTTTCTTT.

The rearrangement joins TRBV12-3 or TRBV12-4 to TRBJ1-4, with 10 nucleotides matching TRBD1. Unmatched junction bases numbered 3, after V lost 4 bases and J lost 7 bases. The CDR3 runs to 14 residues. The CDR3 DNA reads TGTGCCAGCAGTTCGACAGGGGGCGGTGAAAAACTGTTTTTT. As protein: CASSSTGGGEKLFF.

This clonotype was seen ten or more times. The gene calls are TRBV9 and TRBJ2-1; weak D call: TRBD2 (6 bases). The V end was cut by 4 bases, the J end by 0 bases, with 17 bases between. Germline CDR1 reads SGDLS; CDR2 reads YYNGEE. This CDR3 is 17 amino acids long. CDR3 amino acids: CASSRTGAASSYNEQFF. CDR3 nucleotide sequence: TGTGCCAGCAGCCGAACGGGAGCCGCCAGCTCCTACAATGAGCAGTTCTTC.

The V gene is TRBV7-2, the J gene TRBJ2-2, with D perhaps TRBD2 (6 bases). The germline V gene has CDR1 SGHTA and CDR2 FQGNSA. The V end was cut by 5 bases, the J end by 3 bases, with 13 bases between. The CDR3 is 15 residues long. The CDR3 coding sequence is TGTGCCAGCAGCCCGGAGGGTAGCTACACCGGGGAGCTGTTTTTT. This gives the protein CASSPEGSYTGELFF.

V is TRBV7-2 and J is TRBJ2-7, with D maybe TRBD2 (7 bases). This CDR3 region has 14 residues. The germline V and J ends were trimmed by 7 bases and 6 bases, with 19 bases remaining between them. The germline CDR1 and CDR2 sequences are SGHTA and FQGNSA. The CDR3 bases are TGTGCCAGCAAGCCTAATGGGGGGGGCCTCGAGCAGTACTTC. It yields the protein CASKPNGGGLEQYF.

The genes are TRBV4-2 and TRBJ2-3; no reliable D call. In germline, CDR1 is LGHNA, CDR2 YNFKEQ. The V and J ends lost 1 base and 5 bases respectively, with 7 bases between them. The CDR3 has 13 residues. The CDR3 DNA reads TGTGCCAGCAGCCAAGCGCTTATAGATACGCAGTATTTT. This sequence encodes CASSQALIDTQYF.

This clonotype turned up a few times. CDR3 loop: CASRLFGQGIYEQYF. The DNA for the CDR3 is TGTGCCAGCAGACTATTCGGACAGGGAATTTACGAGCAGTACTTC. The J gene is TRBJ2-7, the V gene TRBV28, with TRBD1 matching 8 bases. CDR1 MDHEN and CDR2 SYDVKM come from the germline V gene. The CDR3 has 15 amino acids. V shed 6 bases, J shed 4 bases, and the junction held 11 bases outside the gene matches.

This clonotype was seen once. One end of the junction fails to match germline, which may point to a read error. The chain is built from TRBV5-1 and TRBJ1-6; D remains unclear. The CDR3 spans 14 residues. Germline V CDR1 and CDR2: SGHRS, YFSETQ. The CDR3 sequence is CASSLVDYNSPIHF. Written as DNA, the CDR3 is TGCGCCAGCAGCTTGGTGGATTATAATTCACCCATCCACTTT.

This clonotype was picked up a small number of times. V is TRBV4-3 and J is TRBJ2-1; 13 positions agree with TRBD2. The CDR3 consists of 18 residues. With V trimmed by 1 base and J by 1 base, 4 bases remained unmatched. The germline gives CDR1 LGHNA, CDR2 YSLEER. The CDR3 sequence is CASSQVWTSGSSYNEQFF. CDR3 DNA sequence: TGCGCCAGCAGCCAAGTTTGGACTAGCGGGAGTTCCTACAATGAGCAGTTCTTC.

J is TRBJ2-2 and V is TRBV7-3; weak D call: TRBD1 (5 bases). The CDR3 is made up of 15 amino acids. V was shortened by 6 bases and J by 0 bases, with 11 bases between the two germline ends. CDR1 SGHTA and CDR2 FQGTGA come from the germline V gene. The CDR3 bases are TGTGCCAGCAGTGGGGCGTACTCGAACACCGGGGAGCTGTTTTTT. This codes for CASSGAYSNTGELFF.

This clonotype was detected a few times. This chain connects TRBV6-2 or TRBV6-3 to TRBJ2-3, with TRBD2 matching 10 bases. The CDR3 is 15 residues long. Germline values: CDR1 MNHEY, CDR2 SVGEGT. The junction had 5 bases not matched to a gene; V was cut back by 6 bases and J by 2 bases. The CDR3 DNA follows: TGTGCCAGCAGCCGAGCGGGAGGGTCCACAGATACGCAGTATTTT. Translated, it gives CASSRAGGSTDTQYF.

This clonotype was recorded a few times. The chain combines TRBV6-2 or TRBV6-3 with TRBJ2-1; 7 bases map to TRBD1. The CDR3 is made up of 15 amino acids. After removal of 2 bases from V and 8 bases from J, the junction contained 9 bases not matched to a gene. The germline V gene has CDR1 MNHEY and CDR2 SVGEGT. The CDR3 here is CASSYLGRGYDEQFF. The DNA for the CDR3 is TGTGCCAGCAGTTACCTGGGCAGGGGGTACGATGAGCAGTTCTTC.

J is TRBJ2-3 and V is TRBV7-3; weak D call: TRBD2 (7 bases). This CDR3 has 15 amino acids. Germline V gives CDR1 SGHTA, CDR2 FQGTGA. Trimming removed 2 bases at V and 10 bases at J, with 19 bases between. This CDR3 reads CASSLWGGPRVAQYF. DNA of the CDR3: TGTGCCAGCAGCTTATGGGGGGGCCCACGGGTTGCGCAGTATTTT. Using reference TRBV7-3 and TRBJ2-3 for the parts outside the CDR3, the full variable domain is GAGVSQTPSNKVTEKGKYVELRCDPISGHTALYWYRQSLGQGPEFLIYFQGTGAADDSGLPNDRFFAVRPEGSVSTLKIQRTERGDSAVYLCASSLWGGPRVAQYFGPGTRLTVL.

This clonotype has a handful of counts. V is TRBV5-1 and J is TRBJ2-1; D not certain. CDR1 and CDR2 from the germline V gene are SGHRS and YFSETQ. This CDR3 region has 13 residues. Trimming took off 0 bases at V and 8 bases at J, with 9 bases between the two ends. The CDR3 nucleotides are TGCGCCAGCAGCTTGGCTGGGCCGTATGAGCAGTTCTTC. This gives the protein CASSLAGPYEQFF.

This clonotype came up a few times. The V and J genes are TRBV7-8 and TRBJ2-3, with 7 positions matching TRBD1. The germline gives CDR1 SGHVS, CDR2 FQNEAQ. The CDR3 runs to 13 residues. The V segment lost 6 bases and the J segment 5 bases; nucleotides outside the gene matches: 5. This CDR3 reads CASSTGARDTQYF. DNA for the CDR3: TGTGCCAGCAGTACAGGGGCAAGAGATACGCAGTATTTT.

This clonotype occurred many times. This sequence joins TRBV29-1 and TRBJ2-7, with D unclear. The CDR3 consists of 12 residues. The germline V gene encodes CDR1 SQVTM and CDR2 ANQGSEA. Trimming took 8 bases from V and 6 from J, leaving 17 bases between them. CDR3 DNA sequence: TGCAGCTGGGGTCGGCCTTCGGGCGAGCAGTACTTC. Translation: CSWGRPSGEQYF.

This clonotype was seen only a few times. The chain combines TRBV6-2 or TRBV6-3 with TRBJ2-7; a possible D gene is TRBD2 (6 bases). Germline loops: CDR1 MNHEY, CDR2 SVGEGT. The CDR3 has 15 amino acids. The V gene lost 0 bases and the J gene lost 1 base, with 10 bases spanning the gap. The CDR3 here is CASSYSGGESYEQYF. CDR3 DNA sequence: TGTGCCAGCAGTTACTCCGGGGGAGAGTCCTACGAGCAGTACTTC.

This clonotype was picked up a small number of times. The chain combines TRBV6-1 with TRBJ1-6, with TRBD1 identical over 9 bases. V lost 7 bases to trimming and J lost 3 bases; unmatched junction nucleotides: 4. The CDR3 is made up of 15 amino acids. Germline lookup yields CDR1 MNHNS and CDR2 SASEGT. The DNA of the CDR3 is TGTGCCAGCACCCGGGACAGGGTCTATAATTCACCCCTCCACTTT. Its translation is CASTRDRVYNSPLHF.

The J gene is TRBJ2-2, the V gene TRBV24-1, with D possibly TRBD1 on 5 matching bases. The V and J ends lost 8 bases and 4 bases respectively, with 10 bases between them. The CDR3 sequence is 13 residues long. Germline V gene lookup returns CDR1 KGHDR and CDR2 SFDVKD. CDR3 coding DNA: TGTGCCACCACAGGGAACCCCACCGGGGAGCTGTTTTTT. Translation gives CATTGNPTGELFF.